These 15 T cell receptor beta chains originate from one sample sequenced in a study of control samples from healthy donors and cancer patients. Assay used: immunoSEQ multiplex PCR; TCRdb lists only in-frame clones, some missing. The sample lists about 93,000 clones, around 90% seen once, with around 14% in the top ten. Sequenced input: blood. The receptors were sampled from a woman aged 70-85 years in good health.

The V call is TRBV29-1, the J call TRBJ1-1; 7 nucleotides align to TRBD1. The CDR3 totals 15 residues. Trimming at V came to 3 bases and at J to 3 bases, leaving 10 bases not matched to a gene. The germline V gene has CDR1 SQVTM and CDR2 ANQGSEA. CDR3 DNA: TGCAGCGTTGACCCCTTACAGGGGAGATACACTGAAGCTTTCTTT. Translated: CSVDPLQGRYTEAFF.

This clone was detected only once. This chain uses TRBV5-6 with TRBJ2-5; either TRBD1 or TRBD2 may fit D (5 bases each). CDR1 and CDR2 from the germline V gene are SGHDT and YYEEEE. Trimming shortened V by 3 bases and J by 2 bases, and 11 bases separated the two germline ends. The CDR3 has 14 residues. CDR3: CASSWGPLQETQYF. DNA for the CDR3: TGTGCCAGCAGCTGGGGACCGCTACAAGAGACCCAGTACTTC.

The chain employs TRBV6-5 and TRBJ2-7, with D perhaps given as TRBD1 or TRBD2 (5 bases each). V lost 6 bases to trimming and J lost 2 bases, with 8 bases between them. The CDR3 is made up of 12 amino acids. Germline loops: CDR1 MNHEY, CDR2 SVGAGI. CDR3 sequence reads: CASRGPTYEQYF. The CDR3 nucleotides read TGTGCCAGCAGGGGACCGACCTACGAGCAGTACTTC.

The V and J genes are TRBV6-2 or TRBV6-3 and TRBJ1-2; D perhaps matches TRBD1 (5 bases). CDR1 is MNHEY, CDR2 SVGEGT, per germline. Trimming took 0 bases from V and 3 from J, leaving 8 bases between them. The CDR3 length is 14 residues. The CDR3 here is CASSYSRGDYGYTF. The CDR3 DNA reads TGTGCCAGCAGTTACTCGAGAGGGGACTATGGCTACACCTTC.

The chain carries TRBV19 and TRBJ1-1; D not resolved. The CDR3 consists of 14 residues. Germline lookup yields CDR1 LNHDA and CDR2 SQIVND (reference sequence). Deletions cut 3 bases from V and 4 bases from J, with 12 bases between. This CDR3 reads CASSIFEGSTEAFF. DNA for the CDR3: TGTGCCAGTAGTATCTTTGAGGGAAGCACTGAAGCTTTCTTT.

This clone appeared a few times. This rearrangement joins TRBV10-1 to TRBJ2-1; 7 bases map to TRBD2. CDR3 length: 16 residues. Germline-derived CDR1 and CDR2 are WNHNN and SYGVQD (reference sequence). Trimming removed 6 bases from V and 6 bases from J; junction bases left unmatched: 14. Here the CDR3 DNA reads TGCGCCAGCAGCCCTTTCGTAGCGGGTGGTGGCAATGAGCAGTTCTTC. Translating gives CASSPFVAGGGNEQFF.

In this sample, this clone turned up a few times. The chain employs TRBV5-1 and TRBJ1-2, with 9 nucleotides matching TRBD1. This CDR3 spans 16 amino acids. In germline, CDR1 is SGHRS, CDR2 YFSETQ. V lost 10 bases, J lost 10 bases, and 23 bases stayed unmatched. Here the CDR3 reads CAGNYHARTGAGDYTF. The CDR3 region has the DNA TGCGCCGGCAACTACCATGCGAGGACAGGGGCAGGAGACTACACCTTC.

The chain employs TRBV30 and TRBJ1-3; 8 nucleotides match TRBD1. Germline V gene data show CDR1 as GTSNPN and CDR2 as SVGIG (reference sequence). The V and J ends lost 2 bases and 0 bases, in that order; junction bases with no gene match: 3. This CDR3 region has 15 residues. The CDR3 bases are TGTGCCTGGAGTCGGACAGGGAACTCTGGAAACACCATATATTTT. Protein sequence: CAWSRTGNSGNTIYF.

The chain couples TRBV10-3 to TRBJ2-1; D uncertain. This CDR3 is built from 12 residues. In germline, CDR1 is ENHRY, CDR2 SYGVKD. Trimming left V 0 bases short and J 8 bases short, with 5 bases between. CDR3 amino acids: CAISESADEQFF. In nucleotides, the CDR3 is TGTGCCATCAGTGAGTCGGCCGATGAGCAGTTCTTC.

As DNA, the CDR3 is TGTGCCAGCAGTTTGTGGCAGGGAGGTGAAAAACTGTTTTTT. Encoded protein: CASSLWQGGEKLFF. The rearrangement joins TRBV28 to TRBJ1-4, with a possible D match to TRBD1 (5 bases). Germline V lookup: CDR1 MDHEN, CDR2 SYDVKM. There are 14 residues in the CDR3. V was cut by 3 bases and J by 7 bases, with 12 bases left in between.

V and J are TRBV5-8 and TRBJ1-1; maybe TRBD1 (5 bases). This CDR3 has 16 amino acids. Trimming shortened V by 4 bases and J by 2 bases, and 18 bases separated the two germline ends. The germline gives CDR1 SGHTS, CDR2 YDEGEE. The CDR3 protein is CASSPGSGRGNTEAFF. The CDR3 nucleotides read TGTGCCAGCAGCCCCGGGTCGGGGCGGGGAAACACTGAAGCTTTCTTT.

The genes are TRBV30 and TRBJ1-1; a weak D match, TRBD1 (6 bases). There are 14 residues in the CDR3. The ends were cut back, 3 bases at V and 5 bases at J, with 16 bases in the middle. CDR1 and CDR2 from the germline V gene are GTSNPN and SVGIG (reference sequence). CDR3 loop: CAWRLGGAGTEAFF. The DNA for the CDR3 is TGTGCCTGGAGACTGGGGGGCGCAGGGACTGAAGCTTTCTTT.

This clone was detected a few times. The CDR3 DNA reads TGTGCCAGCAGTAGGCAGTCAGGGACTGAAGCTTTCTTT. This encodes CASSRQSGTEAFF. This chain joins TRBV2 and TRBJ1-1; tentatively, D is TRBD1 (5 bases). V was cut by 5 bases and J by 5 bases, with 12 bases left in between. The CDR3 contains 13 residues. The germline gives CDR1 SNHLY, CDR2 FYNNEI.

V gene TRBV3-1 (or the pseudogene TRBV3-2) combines with J gene TRBJ1-3; no definite D call. Germline CDR1 LGHDT, CDR2 YNNKEL (reference sequence). CDR3 length equals 13 residues. Trimming took off 2 bases at V and 3 bases at J, with 5 bases between the two ends. DNA of the CDR3: TGTGCCAGCAGCCAACGGGATGGAAACACCATATATTTT. Amino acids: CASSQRDGNTIYF.

This chain uses TRBV6-4 with TRBJ2-2; a possible D gene is TRBD1 (5 bases). The CDR3 contains 15 residues. Per the germline V gene, CDR1 is MRHNA and CDR2 is SNTAGT. V was shortened by 8 bases and J by 1 base, with 14 bases between the two germline ends. CDR3 in DNA: TGTGCCAGCCGGGTAGGACACCAGAACACCGGGGAGCTGTTTTTT. Encoded protein: CASRVGHQNTGELFF.